These 17 T cell receptor beta chains were all obtained from the same sample, sequenced in a study of blood T cell repertoires in COVID-19. Only in-frame clones appear in the TCRdb table, and some are missing; sequencing was by immunoSEQ multiplex PCR. Seen here are about 55,000 clones, roughly 85% observed once, and the top ten hold about 15%. The material sequenced was peripheral blood. The receptors originated from a human donor in a cohort sampled during active COVID-19.

This clone was counted between two and nine times. V usage is TRBV3-1 (or the pseudogene TRBV3-2) and J usage is TRBJ1-1; 11 nucleotides line up with TRBD1. This CDR3 is 14 amino acids long. J was trimmed by 5 bases and V by 4 bases; bases with no gene match: 3. Germline V gene lookup returns CDR1 LGHDT and CDR2 YNNKEL (reference sequence). CDR3 protein: CASSLGQGGTEAFF. The DNA of the CDR3 is TGTGCCAGCAGCCTGGGACAGGGGGGTACTGAAGCTTTCTTT.

This clone was recorded only once. V is TRBV29-1 and J is TRBJ2-7; possible D gene TRBD2, 5 bases. Germline V lookup: CDR1 SQVTM, CDR2 ANQGSEA. Trimming shortened V by 0 bases and J by 0 bases, and 12 bases separated the two germline ends. The CDR3 contains 15 residues. The CDR3 is CSVEENPGSSYEQYF. Here the CDR3 DNA reads TGCAGCGTTGAAGAAAACCCTGGGAGCTCCTACGAGCAGTACTTC.

This clone was seen once. The chain links TRBV6-5 to TRBJ2-3, with TRBD2 matching 12 bases. The CDR3 spans 15 residues. Per germline, CDR1 MNHEY and CDR2 SVGAGI. V lost 7 bases to trimming and J lost 8 bases; unmatched junction nucleotides: 10. Here the CDR3 DNA reads TGTGCCAGCAAGACTAGCGGGGGCCCCGTTTTTACGCAGTATTTT. Encoded protein: CASKTSGGPVFTQYF.

V gene TRBV15 combines with J gene TRBJ1-3; the D gene is possibly TRBD1 (5 bases). In germline, CDR1 is LNHNV, CDR2 YYDKDF (reference sequence). The CDR3 totals 19 residues. The V gene lost 0 bases and the J gene lost 1 base, with 19 bases spanning the gap. For the CDR3, the DNA is TGTGCCACCAGCAGAGATGGGGCCGGGCGGCCCATGTCTGGAAACACCATATATTTT. Translating gives CATSRDGAGRPMSGNTIYF.

This rearrangement joins TRBV2 to TRBJ2-7; 7 nucleotides line up with TRBD1. CDR1 is SNHLY, CDR2 FYNNEI, per germline. The junction had 9 bases not matched to a gene; V was cut back by 6 bases and J by 4 bases. The CDR3 sequence is 14 residues long. CDR3 amino acids: CASRGTVIVYEQYF. CDR3 nucleotides: TGTGCCAGCAGGGGGACAGTTATAGTTTACGAGCAGTACTTC.

The chain has TRBV7-2 and TRBJ1-4; no reliable D call. The CDR3 is 13 residues long. Trimming stripped 1 base from V and 4 bases from J, with 4 bases between. Germline CDR1 SGHTA, CDR2 FQGNSA. The CDR3 reads CASSLVINEKLFF. The DNA of the CDR3 is TGTGCCAGCAGCTTAGTCATTAATGAAAAACTGTTTTTT.

This clone was counted a single time. V is TRBV4-1 and J is TRBJ1-2; a weak D match, TRBD1 (5 bases). Germline assignment: CDR1 MGHRA and CDR2 YSYEKL. The germline V and J ends were trimmed by 0 bases and 4 bases, with 12 bases remaining between them. The CDR3 is made up of 15 amino acids. The CDR3 spells CASSQDIQGIYGYTF. The CDR3, as DNA: TGCGCCAGCAGCCAAGATATTCAGGGTATCTATGGCTACACCTTC.

The rearrangement uses TRBV6-5 and TRBJ2-5, with TRBD1 matching over 8 bases. This CDR3 region has 12 residues. V gave up 6 bases and J gave up 5 bases; unmatched junction bases: 2. Germline CDR1 is MNHEY and CDR2 is SVGAGI. As DNA, the CDR3 is TGTGCCAGCAGGGGGGACAGGGAGACCCAGTACTTC. Encoded protein: CASRGDRETQYF.

This sequence joins TRBV30 and TRBJ1-1, with D hard to call. V lost 6 bases and J 3 bases, leaving 8 bases between the germline ends. The V gene's germline CDR1 is GTSNPN and CDR2 SVGIG (reference sequence). The CDR3 length is 11 residues. CDR3 coding DNA: TGTGCCTGCCGAGGAGACACTGAAGCTTTCTTT. Protein sequence: CACRGDTEAFF.

The rearrangement joins TRBV6-5 to TRBJ2-7, with 10 bases that match TRBD1. Germline V gene lookup returns CDR1 MNHEY and CDR2 SVGAGI. V gave up 7 bases and J gave up 4 bases; unmatched junction bases: 7. The CDR3 length is 14 residues. The DNA of the CDR3 is TGTGCCAGCAACGACAGGGGGCCCTTGTACGAGCAGTACTTC. It is translated as CASNDRGPLYEQYF.

The table lists this clone with a few counts. V and J are TRBV7-9 and TRBJ2-1; 10 bases fit TRBD1. CDR1 and CDR2 from the germline V gene are SEHNR and FQNEAQ (reference sequence). The CDR3 totals 15 residues. V trimming: 0 bases; J trimming: 7 bases; junction bases outside the gene matches: 3. The CDR3 region has the DNA TGTGCCAGCAGCTTAGCGCTGGGACAGGGGAATGAGCAGTTCTTC. Its protein is CASSLALGQGNEQFF.

The V gene is TRBV2, the J gene TRBJ2-7, with 14 bases aligning to TRBD2. V shed 6 bases, J shed 4 bases, and the junction held 5 bases outside the gene matches. The germline V gene has CDR1 SNHLY and CDR2 FYNNEI. The CDR3 loop spans 15 amino acids. The CDR3 loop reads CASRPGLAGGYEQYF. CDR3 sequence (DNA): TGTGCCAGCAGACCTGGACTAGCGGGAGGTTACGAGCAGTACTTC.

The chain recombines TRBV7-9 with TRBJ1-2; TRBD1 agrees at 8 bases. This CDR3 has 16 amino acids. J gave up 4 bases and V 1 base, and 8 bases lay outside the gene matches. Germline CDR1 reads SEHNR; CDR2 reads FQNEAQ (reference sequence). Here the CDR3 DNA reads TGTGCCAGCAGCTTAGGGGGACAGGATCTAGTCTATGGCTACACCTTC. The encoded protein is CASSLGGQDLVYGYTF.

This chain uses TRBV4-1 with TRBJ2-1, with 7 bases fitting TRBD2. Germline V CDR1 and CDR2: MGHRA, YSYEKL. This CDR3 region has 17 residues. With 1 base clipped from V and 0 bases from J, the junction kept 6 bases outside the gene matches. CDR3 amino acids: CASSQAPGGGSYNEQFF. Here the CDR3 DNA reads TGCGCCAGCAGCCAAGCTCCTGGGGGGGGCTCCTACAATGAGCAGTTCTTC.

This chain joins TRBV6-5 and TRBJ1-1; weak D call: TRBD1 (5 bases). CDR1 and CDR2 (germline): MNHEY, SVGAGI. Trimming took 7 bases from V and 1 from J, leaving 10 bases between them. There are 13 residues in the CDR3. CDR3 bases: TGTGCCAGCACCGAGGACACGAACACTGAAGCTTTCTTT. As protein: CASTEDTNTEAFF.

The CDR3 DNA reads TGTGCCAGCAGTTCCTATGGACAGAGTAATGAAAAACTGTTTTTT. Protein sequence: CASSSYGQSNEKLFF. V gene TRBV27 combines with J gene TRBJ1-4, with a weak D call TRBD1 (6 bases). Trimming took 4 bases from V and 4 from J, leaving 13 bases between them. The CDR3 is made up of 15 amino acids. The germline gives CDR1 MNHEY, CDR2 SMNVEV (reference sequence).

The chain has TRBV12-5 and TRBJ2-7; TRBD1 might be the D (6 bases). The CDR3 is made up of 13 amino acids. Germline assignment: CDR1 LGHNT and CDR2 FRNRAP. The V end was cut by 2 bases, the J end by 4 bases, with 9 bases between. The CDR3 region has the DNA TGTGCTAGTGGTTTGTCAGGGGTGTACGAGCAGTACTTC. Translation gives CASGLSGVYEQYF.